Presented here are 31 T cell receptor beta chains from one specimen sequenced in a study of blood T cell repertoires in COVID-19. The table came from immunoSEQ multiplex PCR; TCRdb's copy has only in-frame clones and leaves some out. The data show under 85,000 clones, about 89% seen once. Sequenced input: peripheral blood. The source of these receptors is a man between 65 and 79 years old with active or convalescent COVID-19.

V usage is TRBV18 and J usage is TRBJ2-5, with a weak D call TRBD2 (6 bases). Germline CDR1 KGHSH, CDR2 LQKENI. Trimming left V 3 bases short and J 1 base short, with 15 bases between. This CDR3 spans 16 amino acids. For the CDR3, the DNA is TGTGCCAGCTCACCGGGACTTACACTGACCCAAGAGACCCAGTACTTC. Protein sequence: CASSPGLTLTQETQYF.

This sequence joins TRBV1 and TRBJ2-3; no DNA check was done on the table's D call, TRBD2. TRBV1 is termed a pseudogene. This CDR3 is 16 amino acids long. The DNA of the CDR3 is TGCACCAGCAGCCAAGGGATACTAGCCTACACAGATACGCAGTATTTT. Encoded protein: CTSSQGILAYTDTQYF.

DNA of the CDR3: TGTGCCATCGTCAAGAACCTAAGACAGGGGCGCAATGAGCAGTTCTTC. It is translated as CAIVKNLRQGRNEQFF. The chain is built from TRBV10-3 and TRBJ2-1, with TRBD1 identical over 8 bases. Losses at the gene ends were 8 bases for V and 6 bases for J; bases not matched to a gene: 15. Looked up from germline, CDR1 is ENHRY and CDR2 is SYGVKD. The CDR3 is 16 residues long.

The V call is TRBV6-6, the J call TRBJ1-5, with 8 nucleotides matching TRBD1. V trimming: 6 bases; J trimming: 11 bases; junction bases outside the gene matches: 12. The V gene's germline CDR1 is MNHNY and CDR2 SVGAGI (reference sequence). This CDR3 contains 14 residues. As DNA, the CDR3 is TGTGCCAGCAGGGAGACAGGGGCCGATAGGGCCCAGCATTTT. This gives the protein CASRETGADRAQHF.

CDR3: CASSSTARRGHGYTF. As DNA, the CDR3 is TGTGCCAGCAGCTCGACGGCCAGGCGGGGGCATGGCTACACCTTC. The chain recombines TRBV5-4 with TRBJ1-2; D might be TRBD1 (6 bases). Looked up from germline, CDR1 is SGHNT and CDR2 is YYREEE (reference sequence). The CDR3 is made up of 15 amino acids. V lost 3 bases to trimming and J lost 6 bases, with 18 bases between them.

The rearrangement links TRBV24-1 to TRBJ2-1; D is uncertain. The CDR3 is made up of 14 amino acids. CDR1 is KGHDR, CDR2 SFDVKD, per germline. Trimming left V 3 bases short and J 6 bases short, with 11 bases between. CDR3 DNA sequence: TGTGCCACCAGTGATCACCCGCTTAGCAATGAGCAGTTCTTC. Its protein is CATSDHPLSNEQFF.

This clone was observed once. The gene calls are TRBV27 and TRBJ1-4; 7 nucleotides line up with TRBD1. Trimming took 5 bases from V and 3 from J; bases not matched to a gene: 9. The CDR3 runs 16 residues. Germline lookup yields CDR1 MNHEY and CDR2 SMNVEV (reference sequence). The CDR3 sequence is CASSPPRQGANEKLFF. CDR3 DNA sequence: TGTGCCAGCAGTCCCCCCAGGCAGGGGGCTAATGAAAAACTGTTTTTT.

This chain joins TRBV21-1 and TRBJ2-2; the table calls TRBD2, which could not be checked here. TRBV21-1 is noted as a pseudogene. The CDR3 has 16 amino acids. In nucleotides, the CDR3 is TGTGCCAGCAGCAAAGATTGGGCGGGGTGGCCCGGGGAGCTGTTTTTT. Protein: CASSKDWAGWPGELFF.

V gene TRBV18 combines with J gene TRBJ1-3; possibly TRBD1 for D (6 bases). The CDR3 consists of 15 residues. The V gene lost 4 bases and the J gene lost 0 bases, with 10 bases spanning the gap. CDR1 KGHSH and CDR2 LQKENI come from the germline V gene. The DNA of the CDR3 is TGTGCCAGCTCACTGGGGGCGGACTCTGGAAACACCATATATTTT. It yields the protein CASSLGADSGNTIYF.

V and J are TRBV10-1 and TRBJ1-4, with TRBD1 identical over 11 bases. The J segment lost 8 bases and the V segment lost 0 bases, leaving 11 bases of the junction unmatched. This CDR3 has 18 amino acids. Germline CDR1 is WNHNN and CDR2 is SYGVQD (reference sequence). The CDR3 loop is CASSESRGPDRGREKLFF. Here the CDR3 DNA reads TGCGCCAGCAGTGAGTCCCGGGGGCCGGACAGGGGGCGGGAAAAACTGTTTTTT.

This clone occurred a few times. This chain uses TRBV7-9 with TRBJ1-1; D not resolved. Trimming left V 2 bases short and J 1 base short, with 8 bases between. Germline lookup yields CDR1 SEHNR and CDR2 FQNEAQ (reference sequence). The CDR3 contains 14 residues. The CDR3 DNA reads as TGTGCCAGCAGCTTACGAGCTGCGAACACTGAAGCTTTCTTT. As protein: CASSLRAANTEAFF.

For the CDR3, the DNA is TGTGCCAGCAGCTACACCGAGGATGAGCAGTTCTTC. Its translation is CASSYTEDEQFF. The rearrangement joins TRBV3-1 (or the pseudogene TRBV3-2) to TRBJ2-1; D gene ambiguous. Trimming removed 5 bases at V and 8 bases at J, with 10 bases between. This CDR3 is 12 amino acids long. Germline CDR1 and CDR2: LGHDT and YNNKEL (reference sequence).

The V gene is TRBV13, the J gene TRBJ1-1, with D possibly TRBD1 on 6 matching bases. V was pared by 3 bases and J by 6 bases, with 14 bases between. The CDR3 runs to 14 residues. Germline CDR1 is PRHDT and CDR2 is FYEKMQ (reference sequence). CDR3 amino acids: CASSFGDSGAEAFF. In nucleotides, the CDR3 is TGTGCCAGCAGCTTTGGTGACTCAGGGGCTGAAGCTTTCTTT.

The J gene is TRBJ1-6, the V gene TRBV28; no reliable D call. With 8 bases removed from V and 7 bases from J, the gap between germline ends came to 9 bases. The germline V gene has CDR1 MDHEN and CDR2 SYDVKM. The CDR3 has 12 residues. For the CDR3, the DNA is TGTGCCAGCGGACTGGCCAATTCACCCCTCCACTTT. Protein: CASGLANSPLHF.

The sample holds a few counts of this clone. V usage is TRBV4-1 and J usage is TRBJ1-2; 7 positions agree with TRBD1. The V segment lost 1 base and the J segment 4 bases; nucleotides outside the gene matches: 3. The CDR3 spans 14 residues. CDR1 and CDR2 from the germline V gene are MGHRA and YSYEKL. Written as DNA, the CDR3 is TGCGCCAGCAGCCAAGTCGGGACAGCCTATGGCTACACCTTC. Translation gives CASSQVGTAYGYTF.

The chain employs TRBV30 and TRBJ2-7; 8 nucleotides agree with TRBD2. This CDR3 is 13 amino acids long. Trimming removed 1 base from V and 6 bases from J; junction bases left unmatched: 5. Germline V CDR1 and CDR2: GTSNPN, SVGIG (reference sequence). CDR3 DNA sequence: TGTGCCTGGAGTGCGGGACTAGGAGGCGAGCAGTACTTC. Translated: CAWSAGLGGEQYF. Drawing the rest from reference TRBV30 and TRBJ2-7, the complete variable domain is SQTIHQWPATLVQPVGSPLSLECTVEGTSNPNLYWYRQAAGRGLQLLFYSVGIGQISSEVPQNLSASRPQDRQFILSSKKLLLSDSGFYLCAWSAGLGGEQYFGPGTRLTVT.

DNA of the CDR3: TGTGCCAGCTCACCACGATCAGGAGAGGGCGAGCAGTACTTC. As protein: CASSPRSGEGEQYF. The chain has TRBV18 and TRBJ2-7, with TRBD2 as a possible D gene (5 bases). The CDR3 has 14 amino acids. Looked up from germline, CDR1 is KGHSH and CDR2 is LQKENI. V was clipped by 1 base and J by 6 bases, with 13 bases between them.

The chain couples TRBV28 to TRBJ2-1; TRBD2 aligns across 14 bases. The CDR3 length is 17 residues. The germline CDR1 and CDR2 sequences are MDHEN and SYDVKM. With 0 bases clipped from V and 9 bases from J, the junction kept 7 bases outside the gene matches. The CDR3: CASSLWAGTSGRGEQFF. CDR3 DNA: TGTGCCAGCAGTTTATGGGCCGGGACTAGCGGGAGAGGTGAGCAGTTCTTC. The variable domain in full, with the rest retrieved from reference TRBV28 and TRBJ2-1, is DVKVTQSSRYLVKRTGEKVFLECVQDMDHENMFWYRQDPGLGLRLIYFSYDVKMKEKGDIPEGYSVSREKKERFSLILESASTNQTSMYLCASSLWAGTSGRGEQFFGPGTRLTVL.

This chain connects TRBV27 to TRBJ1-5; 8 nucleotides line up with TRBD1. CDR3 length: 15 amino acids. Germline CDR1 and CDR2: MNHEY and SMNVEV (reference sequence). Trimming took 5 bases from V and 2 from J; bases not matched to a gene: 5. As DNA, the CDR3 is TGTGCCAGCAGTCGGGAGACAGGGGGCAATCAGCCCCAGCATTTT. Its translation: CASSRETGGNQPQHF.

This chain uses TRBV2 with TRBJ1-2, with TRBD1 identical over 7 bases. From germline, CDR1 is SNHLY and CDR2 FYNNEI. The CDR3 totals 14 residues. After removal of 5 bases from V and 4 bases from J, the junction contained 7 bases not matched to a gene. In nucleotides, the CDR3 is TGTGCCAGCAGTAACAGGGGCCGGGGCTATGGCTACACCTTC. This codes for CASSNRGRGYGYTF.

The rearrangement uses TRBV5-1 and TRBJ2-2; 8 bases fit TRBD1. The CDR3 runs 17 residues. V was pared by 0 bases and J by 7 bases, with 11 bases of the junction left unmatched. Germline CDR1 SGHRS, CDR2 YFSETQ. CDR3: CASSLVGAGGADGELFF. DNA for the CDR3: TGCGCCAGCAGCTTGGTTGGGGCAGGGGGCGCGGACGGGGAGCTGTTTTTT.

This chain joins TRBV4-1 and TRBJ2-1; D is uncertain. V lost 1 base to trimming and J lost 5 bases, with 15 bases between them. This CDR3 is built from 16 residues. Looked up from germline, CDR1 is MGHRA and CDR2 is YSYEKL. CDR3 DNA sequence: TGCGCCAGCAGCCAAGTAGTGAATCTTTACGACAATGAGCAGTTCTTC. Protein product: CASSQVVNLYDNEQFF.

This chain uses TRBV9 with TRBJ1-3; a possible D gene is TRBD1 (5 bases). Trimming removed 4 bases from V and 0 bases from J, with 29 bases in between. The V gene's germline CDR1 is SGDLS and CDR2 YYNGEE. CDR3 length equals 21 residues. Here the CDR3 reads CASSPRGGTRGSRVSGNTIYF. Written as DNA, the CDR3 is TGTGCCAGCAGCCCACGTGGAGGGACGCGGGGGAGTAGGGTCTCTGGAAACACCATATATTTT.

The V gene is TRBV19, the J gene TRBJ1-2; 9 bases align to TRBD1. In germline, CDR1 is LNHDA, CDR2 SQIVND (reference sequence). V lost 6 bases to trimming and J lost 5 bases; unmatched junction nucleotides: 4. CDR3 length: 13 amino acids. The CDR3 DNA sequence: TGTGCCAGTAGGGACAGGGGCGCTTATGGCTACACCTTC. This codes for CASRDRGAYGYTF.

The chain employs TRBV28 and TRBJ2-1; D perhaps matches TRBD1 (5 bases). The CDR3 contains 13 residues. Trimming removed 5 bases from V and 7 bases from J, with 12 bases in between. Germline CDR1 reads MDHEN; CDR2 reads SYDVKM. CDR3 bases: TGTGCCAGCAGTACCCTTCAGGGAAATGAGCAGTTCTTC. It yields the protein CASSTLQGNEQFF.

This sequence joins TRBV27 and TRBJ2-7; weak D call: TRBD1 (5 bases). Deletions cut 1 base from V and 8 bases from J, with 18 bases between. The CDR3 sequence is 15 residues long. The V gene's germline CDR1 is MNHEY and CDR2 SMNVEV (reference sequence). This CDR3 reads CASSLYGASGFQQYF. Here the CDR3 DNA reads TGTGCCAGCAGTTTATATGGGGCTTCCGGCTTTCAGCAGTACTTC.

This sequence joins TRBV18 and TRBJ1-5, with a possible D match to TRBD1 (5 bases). The germline V gene has CDR1 KGHSH and CDR2 LQKENI. Trimming took off 3 bases at V and 4 bases at J, with 7 bases between the two ends. CDR3 size: 13 residues. Written as DNA, the CDR3 is TGTGCCAGCTCACCTACAGGTAATCAGCCCCAGCATTTT. It translates to CASSPTGNQPQHF.

The chain links TRBV6-5 to TRBJ1-5; TRBD1 matches 11 bases. The V and J ends lost 8 bases and 7 bases, in that order; junction bases with no gene match: 4. The CDR3 covers 13 residues. The germline V gene encodes CDR1 MNHEY and CDR2 SVGAGI. CDR3 sequence: CASLGQGDQPQHF. The CDR3 region has the DNA TGTGCCAGCTTGGGACAGGGGGACCAGCCCCAGCATTTT.

The rearrangement uses TRBV11-1 and TRBJ1-2; TRBD1 might be the D (6 bases). The germline gives CDR1 SGHAT, CDR2 FQDESV (reference sequence). V lost 5 bases and J lost 1, with 8 bases in between. CDR3 length equals 13 residues. CDR3 sequence (DNA): TGTGCCAGCAGCGTGGACAGTAACTATGGCTACACCTTC. Protein sequence: CASSVDSNYGYTF.

The chain recombines TRBV6-2 or TRBV6-3 with TRBJ2-7; TRBD1 matches 7 bases. V was pared by 6 bases and J by 6 bases, with 8 bases of the junction left unmatched. Germline CDR1 MNHEY, CDR2 SVGEGT. The CDR3 covers 13 residues. CDR3 DNA sequence: TGTGCCAGCAGCCAAGGGGGCGGTCTCGAGCAGTACTTC. Protein: CASSQGGGLEQYF.

The chain joins TRBV5-4 to TRBJ1-1, with D possibly being TRBD1 (6 bases). The length of the CDR3 is 15 residues. The germline V gene encodes CDR1 SGHNT and CDR2 YYREEE (reference sequence). Trimming shortened V by 4 bases and J by 5 bases, and 18 bases separated the two germline ends. The DNA for the CDR3 is TGTGCCAGCAGCCACCTAACAGGGAGTTTGACTGAAGCTTTCTTT. Its translation: CASSHLTGSLTEAFF.